This T cell receptor beta chain was profiled in a study of blood T cell repertoires in COVID-19. Study context: Acute and convalescent COVID-19 samples came from the United States, Italy and Spain. Sources were T cells, B-cell-depleted T cells, or PBMCs; the material itself was cDNA or gDNA.

Germline loops: CDR1 MNHEY, CDR2 SVGAGI. V gave up 2 bases and J gave up 2 bases, with 13 bases separating them. This CDR3 region has 15 residues. The repertoire was sequenced with immunoSEQ multiplex PCR; TCRdb's copy has only in-frame clones and lacks some. The repertoire consists of hundreds of thousands of clones, with roughly 88% occurring once and the leading ten covering roughly 27%. The J gene is TRBJ2-7, the V gene TRBV6-5; D perhaps matches TRBD2 (7 bases). The sample taken for sequencing was peripheral blood. This clonotype was obtained from a man aged 35 to 55 with acute or convalescent COVID-19. The CDR3 loop reads CASSYVGGGTYEQYF. CDR3 nucleotide sequence: TGTGCCAGCAGTTACGTTGGCGGGGGCACCTACGAGCAGTACTTC.